These 10 T cell receptor beta chains were all obtained from the same sample, sequenced in a study of Ad26.COV2.S vaccination and SARS-CoV-2 variants. The data were produced by immunoSEQ multiplex PCR, yet TCRdb's version contains in-frame clones alone and is incomplete. The sample lists 300,000 to 500,000 clones; less than 90% were seen once. Stated treatment: 15 to 20 received Ad26.COV2.S at low or high dose, single or two shots; roughly five received placebo; per-sample allocation not given. Specimens were obtained on day 63 following the first vaccine or placebo injection. Here the sequenced sample was peripheral blood, taken in a trial of Ad26.COV2.S vaccine versus placebo. The receptors were sampled from a person between 18 and 59 years old who received the Ad26.COV2.S COVID-19 vaccine or a placebo.

This chain uses TRBV6-5 with TRBJ2-7; 7 nucleotides agree with TRBD1. CDR1 and CDR2 (germline): MNHEY, SVGAGI. The trim removed 6 bases at V and 6 bases at J, leaving 5 bases unmatched. This CDR3 is 12 amino acids long. CDR3 sequence (DNA): TGTGCCAGCAGAGACAGGGTCGGCGAGCAGTACTTC. Encoded protein: CASRDRVGEQYF.

The chain has TRBV7-2 and TRBJ1-2; D remains ambiguous. The CDR3 contains 12 residues. Germline V gene sequence: CDR1 SGHTA, CDR2 FQGNSA. Trimming took 3 bases from V and 5 from J, leaving 7 bases between them. The CDR3, as DNA: TGTGCCAGCAGCTTTCCCGGATATGGCTACACCTTC. It specifies CASSFPGYGYTF. Combining the CDR3 with reference TRBV7-2 and TRBJ1-2 gives the whole variable domain GAGVSQSPSNKVTEKGKDVELRCDPISGHTALYWYRQSLGQGLEFLIYFQGNSAPDKSGLPSDRFSAERTGGSVSTLTIQRTQQEDSAVYLCASSFPGYGYTFGSGTRLTVV.

The chain employs TRBV12-3 or TRBV12-4 and TRBJ2-5, with a weak D call TRBD1 (6 bases). V dropped 1 base and J dropped 3 bases, with 6 bases sitting between them. This CDR3 spans 13 amino acids. The CDR3 reads CASSLDREETQYF. DNA of the CDR3: TGTGCCAGCAGTTTAGACAGGGAAGAGACCCAGTACTTC.

The V gene is TRBV7-2, the J gene TRBJ2-2; 8 bases are a match to TRBD1. V shed 0 bases and J 4 bases; nucleotides not matched to a gene: 7. The CDR3 totals 17 residues. Germline CDR1 is SGHTA and CDR2 is FQGNSA. CDR3 loop: CASSLAWRTGPTGELFF. CDR3 coding DNA: TGTGCCAGCAGCTTAGCGTGGAGGACAGGGCCCACCGGGGAGCTGTTTTTT.

This clone was detected ten times or more. The chain is built from TRBV3-1 (or the pseudogene TRBV3-2) and TRBJ2-5, with 8 bases matching TRBD2. The junction had 3 bases not matched to a gene; V was cut back by 4 bases and J by 5 bases. Germline values: CDR1 LGHDT, CDR2 YNNKEL (reference sequence). The CDR3 loop spans 13 amino acids. The DNA of the CDR3 is TGTGCCAGCAGCCTCCCGGGGGGGGAGACCCAGTACTTC. It specifies CASSLPGGETQYF.

The V gene is TRBV10-2, the J gene TRBJ2-6; D not resolved. This CDR3 is 12 amino acids long. Germline values: CDR1 WSHSY, CDR2 SAAADI. Between the trimmed V and J ends, which lost 0 bases and 11 bases, there was a span of 5 bases. The CDR3 sequence: CASSESNDVLTF. CDR3 coding DNA: TGCGCCAGCAGTGAGTCGAATGACGTCCTGACTTTC.

This chain connects TRBV19 to TRBJ1-2; D is unresolved. CDR1 is LNHDA, CDR2 SQIVND, per germline (reference sequence). Trimming removed 1 base at V and 6 bases at J, with 6 bases between. The CDR3 has 12 amino acids. The CDR3 coding sequence is TGTGCCAGTAGTATAGCTGGGCATGGCTACACCTTC. Translating it yields CASSIAGHGYTF.

The chain links TRBV9 to TRBJ2-7, with D possibly matching TRBD1 (5 bases). The CDR3 runs 15 residues. Trimming stripped 0 bases from V and 0 bases from J, with 10 bases between. Germline CDR1 is SGDLS and CDR2 is YYNGEE. The CDR3 DNA follows: TGTGCCAGCAGCGTAGGTGGGGCAGCCTCCTACGAGCAGTACTTC. Its translation is CASSVGGAASYEQYF.

This clone was observed a handful of times. The germline gene is not matched at one end of the junction; a read error may be the cause. The chain has TRBV29-1 and TRBJ2-2; no definite D call. The CDR3 has 13 amino acids. Germline V gene data show CDR1 as SQVTM and CDR2 as ANQGSEA. CDR3 loop: CSVKDSNTGELFF. The DNA of the CDR3 is TGCAGCGTTAAAGACTCGAACACCGGGGAGCTGTTTTTT.

V and J are TRBV5-5 and TRBJ2-3; weak D call: TRBD1 (5 bases). Germline V gene sequence: CDR1 SGHKS, CDR2 YYEKEE (reference sequence). Between the trimmed V and J ends, which lost 1 base and 0 bases, there was a span of 9 bases. The CDR3 covers 15 residues. CDR3 region: CASSLHGASTDTQYF. For the CDR3, the DNA is TGTGCCAGCAGCTTGCATGGGGCTAGCACAGATACGCAGTATTTT. Using reference TRBV5-5 and TRBJ2-3 for the parts outside the CDR3, the full variable domain is DAGVTQSPTHLIKTRGQQVTLRCSPISGHKSVSWYQQVLGQGPQFIFQYYEKEERGRGNFPDRFSARQFPNYSSELNVNALLLGDSALYLCASSLHGASTDTQYFGPGTRLTVL.